This record looks at one T cell receptor (beta chain) sequence and its context. The antigen remains undetermined. Trimming removed 1 base at V and 5 bases at J, with 9 bases between. This CDR3 comprises 14 residues. Germline V gene lookup returns CDR1 GTSNPN and CDR2 SVGIG (reference sequence). It was with 60 Vbeta and 13 Jbeta primers that the PCR ran. The protocol was immunoSEQ multiplex PCR, while the TCRdb copy is restricted to in-frame clones and leaves out a portion. The table lists about 160,000 clones, roughly 80% of them singletons, with 6.5% to 7.5% in the top ten. The source of the sample is a study of cytomegalovirus exposure and HLA in healthy donors. Across the study: There were about 85 million unique TCRs (from HLA-typed donors) in an early data release. In terms of ancestry, the Caucasian-associated cluster contained roughly 80% of the 398 genotyped donors. Whole-study findings and limits: Earlier analysis found most TCR beta V segments productive about 87% or about 30% of the time.

All the people who gave samples were healthy bone marrow donors. The chain uses TRBV30 and TRBJ1-6, with a possible D match to TRBD1 (5 bases). This TCR derives from a woman aged 25 to 39 in good health and CMV-seropositive. Sequenced material: PBMCs. CDR3 region: CAWSGSGDNSPLHF. In DNA form, the CDR3 reads TGTGCCTGGAGTGGATCGGGGGATAATTCACCCCTCCACTTT.